These 24 T cell receptor beta chains originate from one sample sequenced in a study of blood T cell repertoires in COVID-19. Produced via immunoSEQ multiplex PCR; TCRdb's table is partial and in-frame only. The sample records 200,000 to 250,000 clones, less than 90% being singletons. Sequencing was carried out using peripheral blood. Receptors originate from a woman of 80 years or more with COVID-19, enrolled during active disease.

J is TRBJ1-3 and V is TRBV5-6; tentatively, D is TRBD1 (5 bases). The CDR3 has 15 residues. CDR1 is SGHDT and CDR2 is YYEEEE in the germline V gene. The V gene lost 0 bases and the J gene lost 8 bases, with 15 bases spanning the gap. CDR3 protein: CASSLATGGRHTIYF. DNA of the CDR3: TGTGCCAGCAGCTTGGCTACGGGGGGAAGACACACCATATATTTT.

The V and J genes are TRBV4-3 and TRBJ2-1, with 11 bases matching TRBD2. The length of the CDR3 is 16 residues. Trimming took 0 bases from V and 5 from J; bases not matched to a gene: 3. From germline, CDR1 is LGHNA and CDR2 YSLEER. The CDR3 region is CASSQDPSGGNNEQFF. The CDR3 bases are TGCGCCAGCAGCCAAGACCCTAGCGGGGGGAACAATGAGCAGTTCTTC.

The rearrangement joins TRBV29-1 to TRBJ2-5; weak D call: TRBD2 (5 bases). V lost 8 bases, J lost 0 bases, and 13 bases lay in between. The germline V gene encodes CDR1 SQVTM and CDR2 ANQGSEA. This CDR3 region has 13 residues. The CDR3 nucleotides are TGCAGCTTACGGACTCAGTACCAAGAGACCCAGTACTTC. This sequence encodes CSLRTQYQETQYF.

The chain employs TRBV28 and TRBJ2-2; 7 nucleotides agree with TRBD2. With 2 bases clipped from V and 1 base from J, the junction kept 1 base outside the gene matches. CDR1 MDHEN and CDR2 SYDVKM come from the germline V gene. The CDR3 loop spans 15 amino acids. The CDR3 bases are TGTGCCAGCAGTTTAAGCGGGAAGAACACCGGGGAGCTGTTTTTT. It specifies CASSLSGKNTGELFF.

The genes are TRBV5-1 and TRBJ1-1; D ambiguous. Germline V lookup: CDR1 SGHRS, CDR2 YFSETQ. V was pared by 0 bases and J by 1 base, with 10 bases between. The CDR3 contains 15 residues. CDR3 amino acids: CASSLGHPANTEAFF. CDR3 bases: TGCGCCAGCAGCTTGGGACATCCTGCGAACACTGAAGCTTTCTTT.

This chain joins TRBV5-5 and TRBJ2-7, with D maybe TRBD2 (5 bases). This CDR3 region has 14 residues. Germline V gives CDR1 SGHKS, CDR2 YYEKEE (reference sequence). Trimming took 3 bases from V and 2 from J, leaving 12 bases between them. In DNA, the CDR3 is TGTGCCAGCAGCTCATCGGAGGTTCCCTACGAGCAGTACGTC. Translation gives CASSSSEVPYEQYV.

The chain joins TRBV7-2 to TRBJ2-3; 12 bases agree with TRBD2. The length of the CDR3 is 16 residues. Unmatched junction bases numbered 7, after V lost 5 bases and J lost 4 bases. The germline V gene has CDR1 SGHTA and CDR2 FQGNSA. CDR3 amino acids: CASSRLAGGMPDTQYF. The CDR3 DNA is TGTGCCAGCAGCCGTCTAGCGGGGGGGATGCCAGATACGCAGTATTTT.

The chain combines TRBV5-5 with TRBJ1-3, with D possibly being TRBD1 (5 bases). V was pared by 0 bases and J by 2 bases, with 9 bases between. This CDR3 has 15 residues. Germline V gene lookup returns CDR1 SGHKS and CDR2 YYEKEE (reference sequence). The CDR3, as DNA: TGTGCCAGCAGCTTGGGGGTGACAGCTGGAAACACCATATATTTT. Amino acid sequence: CASSLGVTAGNTIYF.

This clone was picked up one time. The chain has TRBV18 and TRBJ2-1; perhaps TRBD1 as D (7 bases). V lost 6 bases to trimming and J lost 8 bases, with 14 bases between them. This CDR3 has 13 residues. CDR1 and CDR2 from the germline V gene are KGHSH and LQKENI. The CDR3 region is CASSLDRRDEQFF. DNA for the CDR3: TGTGCCAGCTCGCTGGACAGGAGGGATGAGCAGTTCTTC.

This chain joins TRBV5-6 and TRBJ2-5, with a tentative D call TRBD2 (5 bases). This CDR3 has 15 amino acids. V was clipped by 0 bases and J by 3 bases, with 12 bases between them. Germline V gives CDR1 SGHDT, CDR2 YYEEEE. CDR3 sequence (DNA): TGTGCCAGCAGCTTGGTCCGGGAACCCGAAGAGACCCAGTACTTC. Protein product: CASSLVREPEETQYF.

The J gene is TRBJ2-2, the V gene TRBV3-1 (or the pseudogene TRBV3-2); a possible D gene is TRBD1 (6 bases). This CDR3 has 14 amino acids. V dropped 3 bases and J dropped 6 bases, with 11 bases sitting between them. The germline gives CDR1 LGHDT, CDR2 YNNKEL (reference sequence). The chain's CDR3 is CASSQLQGPGELFF. The CDR3 DNA sequence: TGTGCCAGCAGCCAGCTACAGGGACCCGGGGAGCTGTTTTTT.

This clone was counted a few times. V usage is TRBV9 and J usage is TRBJ1-5; the match to TRBD1 covers 7 bases. Looked up from germline, CDR1 is SGDLS and CDR2 is YYNGEE. V was pared by 2 bases and J by 8 bases, with 10 bases of the junction left unmatched. CDR3 size: 15 residues. In DNA form, the CDR3 reads TGTGCCAGCAGCGTTGAGGACAGGCCTTATGAGCCCCAGCATTTT. As protein: CASSVEDRPYEPQHF.

This clone showed up just once. J is TRBJ1-1 and V is TRBV19, with D perhaps matching TRBD1 (6 bases). CDR3 length: 15 residues. Per germline, CDR1 LNHDA and CDR2 SQIVND (reference sequence). Trimming left V 1 base short and J 1 base short, with 10 bases between. CDR3 bases: TGTGCCAGTAGTATAGGGATACAGGGGAACACTGAAGCTTTCTTT. It codes for CASSIGIQGNTEAFF.

The CDR3 is CASSFLANFADTQYF. The CDR3 DNA follows: TGTGCCAGCAGCTTTCTAGCAAATTTCGCCGATACGCAGTATTTT. The chain links TRBV7-2 to TRBJ2-3; maybe TRBD2 (5 bases). From germline, CDR1 is SGHTA and CDR2 FQGNSA. The V end lost 3 bases, the J end lost 6 bases, and 16 bases lay between the germline ends. The CDR3 has 15 amino acids.

The table lists this clone with a few counts. V gene TRBV29-1 combines with J gene TRBJ2-7, with TRBD1 identical over 9 bases. V was clipped by 7 bases and J by 0 bases; unmatched bases: 13. This CDR3 is built from 16 residues. Germline V lookup: CDR1 SQVTM, CDR2 ANQGSEA. CDR3 amino acids: CSAKTGTGISSYEQYF. CDR3 nucleotide sequence: TGCAGCGCCAAGACCGGGACAGGGATTAGCTCCTACGAGCAGTACTTC.

The rearrangement joins TRBV5-4 to TRBJ1-4; 7 bases agree with TRBD1. V lost 2 bases to trimming and J lost 7 bases; unmatched junction nucleotides: 8. The CDR3 totals 15 residues. Germline loops: CDR1 SGHNT, CDR2 YYREEE (reference sequence). CDR3 sequence (DNA): TGTGCCAGCAGCTTACAGGGGCCAGAGAGTGAAAAACTGTTTTTT. Its translation: CASSLQGPESEKLFF.

The chain employs TRBV5-1 and TRBJ2-3, with 7 bases identical to TRBD1. V was clipped by 4 bases and J by 2 bases; unmatched bases: 13. The CDR3 totals 17 residues. Germline V lookup: CDR1 SGHRS, CDR2 YFSETQ. As DNA, the CDR3 is TGCGCCAGCAGCCCCCCGGCGGCGGACAGGTTCACAGATACGCAGTATTTT. This codes for CASSPPAADRFTDTQYF.

Written as DNA, the CDR3 is TGTGCCAGTAGTATCCTTTCCCCCGGCTATGGCTACACCTTC. It specifies CASSILSPGYGYTF. The V and J genes are TRBV19 and TRBJ1-2; D not certain. Trimming shortened V by 3 bases and J by 4 bases, and 12 bases separated the two germline ends. This CDR3 region has 14 residues. Germline loops: CDR1 LNHDA, CDR2 SQIVND (reference sequence).

This clone was seen a single time. The chain combines TRBV28 with TRBJ2-1; D might be TRBD2 (6 bases). V lost 4 bases to trimming and J lost 6 bases, with 16 bases between them. CDR1 MDHEN and CDR2 SYDVKM come from the germline V gene. The CDR3 totals 15 residues. The chain's CDR3 is CASSSNGGPPNEQFF. Here the CDR3 DNA reads TGTGCCAGCAGTTCGAACGGAGGGCCTCCCAATGAGCAGTTCTTC.

The rearrangement uses TRBV7-9 and TRBJ1-3; D unresolved. The CDR3 spans 14 residues. Germline lookup yields CDR1 SEHNR and CDR2 FQNEAQ (reference sequence). Trimming stripped 5 bases from V and 2 bases from J, with 10 bases between. In nucleotides, the CDR3 is TGTGCCAGCAGCCGGGAGGGAGCTGGAAACACCATATATTTT. Translation: CASSREGAGNTIYF.

The chain couples TRBV20-1 to TRBJ2-1, with 8 bases fitting TRBD2. The junction had 4 bases not matched to a gene; V was cut back by 3 bases and J by 6 bases. CDR3 length: 13 residues. In germline, CDR1 is DFQATT, CDR2 SNEGSKA (reference sequence). The CDR3, as DNA: TGCAGTGCTAGTGGGCTAGCGGGCAATGAGCAGTTCTTC. Protein sequence: CSASGLAGNEQFF.

V and J are TRBV11-2 and TRBJ2-1; weak D call: TRBD2 (6 bases). The CDR3 totals 15 residues. V dropped 8 bases and J dropped 0 bases, with 14 bases sitting between them. Per germline, CDR1 SGHAT and CDR2 FQNNGV. The CDR3 here is CASSWGGGSYNEQFF. Written as DNA, the CDR3 is TGTGCCAGCTCCTGGGGAGGTGGCTCCTACAATGAGCAGTTCTTC.

The CDR3 sequence: CASSYSSVGAYTEAFF. Here the CDR3 DNA reads TGTGCCAGCAGTTACTCGAGCGTGGGAGCCTACACTGAAGCTTTCTTT. This chain connects TRBV6-5 to TRBJ1-1; D gene ambiguous. The V end was cut by 0 bases, the J end by 3 bases, with 14 bases between. This CDR3 has 16 amino acids. Germline CDR1 is MNHEY and CDR2 is SVGAGI.

The gene calls are TRBV18 and TRBJ1-6; the match to TRBD1 covers 9 bases. The CDR3 extends over 14 amino acids. J was trimmed by 14 bases and V by 6 bases; bases with no gene match: 11. Per germline, CDR1 KGHSH and CDR2 LQKENI. This CDR3 reads CASSPDRGGISLHF. The CDR3 coding sequence is TGTGCCAGCTCCCCGGACAGGGGAGGAATATCCCTCCACTTT.